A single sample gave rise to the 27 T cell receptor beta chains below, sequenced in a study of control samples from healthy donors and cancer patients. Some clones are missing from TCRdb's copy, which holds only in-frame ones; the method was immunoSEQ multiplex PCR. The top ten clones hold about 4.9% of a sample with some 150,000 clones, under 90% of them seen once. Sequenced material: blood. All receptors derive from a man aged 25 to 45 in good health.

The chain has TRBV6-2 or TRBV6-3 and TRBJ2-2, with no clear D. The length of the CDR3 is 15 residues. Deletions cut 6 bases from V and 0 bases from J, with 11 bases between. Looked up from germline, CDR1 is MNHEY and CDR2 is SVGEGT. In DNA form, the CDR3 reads TGTGCCAGCAGCCGACGGAATACGAACACCGGGGAGCTGTTTTTT. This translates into CASSRRNTNTGELFF.

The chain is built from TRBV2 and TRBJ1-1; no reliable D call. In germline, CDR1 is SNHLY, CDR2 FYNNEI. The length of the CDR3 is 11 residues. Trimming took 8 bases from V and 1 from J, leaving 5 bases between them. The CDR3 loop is CASEGNTEAFF. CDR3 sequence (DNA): TGTGCCAGCGAGGGGAACACTGAAGCTTTCTTT. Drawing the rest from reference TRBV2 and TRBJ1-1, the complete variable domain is EPEVTQTPSHQVTQMGQEVILRCVPISNHLYFYWYRQILGQKVEFLVSFYNNEISEKSEIFDDQFSVERPDGSNFTLKIRSTKLEDSAMYFCASEGNTEAFFGQGTRLTVV.

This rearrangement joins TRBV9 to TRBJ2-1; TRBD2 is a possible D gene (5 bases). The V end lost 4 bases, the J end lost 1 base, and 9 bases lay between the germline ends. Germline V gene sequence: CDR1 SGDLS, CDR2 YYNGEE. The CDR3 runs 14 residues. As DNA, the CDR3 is TGTGCCAGCAGCCCCGGACTTTCCTACAATGAGCAGTTCTTC. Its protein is CASSPGLSYNEQFF.

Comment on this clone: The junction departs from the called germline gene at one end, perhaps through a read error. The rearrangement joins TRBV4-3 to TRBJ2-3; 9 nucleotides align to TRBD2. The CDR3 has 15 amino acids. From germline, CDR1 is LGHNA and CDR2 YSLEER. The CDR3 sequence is CASSQHGEIAGAADF. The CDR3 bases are TGCGCCAGCAGCCAACACGGAGAGATAGCGGGGGCCGCGGATTTT.

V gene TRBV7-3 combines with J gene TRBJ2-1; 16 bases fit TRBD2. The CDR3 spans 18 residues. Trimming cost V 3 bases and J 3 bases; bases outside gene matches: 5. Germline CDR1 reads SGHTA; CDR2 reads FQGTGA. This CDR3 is CASSLGLAGGLVYNEQFF. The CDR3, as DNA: TGTGCCAGCAGCTTGGGACTAGCGGGGGGGCTAGTCTACAATGAGCAGTTCTTC.

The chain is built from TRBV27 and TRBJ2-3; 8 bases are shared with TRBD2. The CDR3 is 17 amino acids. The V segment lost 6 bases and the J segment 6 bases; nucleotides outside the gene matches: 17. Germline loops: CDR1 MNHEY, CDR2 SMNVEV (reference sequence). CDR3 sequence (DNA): TGTGCCAGCAGCTCAACACCATCCGGGACTAGACGTGATACGCAGTATTTT. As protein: CASSSTPSGTRRDTQYF.

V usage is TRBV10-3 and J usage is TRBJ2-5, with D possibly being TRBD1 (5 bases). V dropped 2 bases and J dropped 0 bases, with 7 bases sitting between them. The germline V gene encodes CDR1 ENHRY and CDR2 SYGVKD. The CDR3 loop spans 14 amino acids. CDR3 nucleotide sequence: TGTGCCATCAGTGAGGGACATAACCAAGAGACCCAGTACTTC. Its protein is CAISEGHNQETQYF.

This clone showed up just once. CDR3 DNA sequence: TGTGCCAGCACCTACGGACAGGCCACTGAAGCTTTCTTT. It is translated as CASTYGQATEAFF. The chain has TRBV12-3 or TRBV12-4 and TRBJ1-1, with 7 bases that match TRBD1. The junction had 6 bases not matched to a gene; V was cut back by 7 bases and J by 4 bases. The CDR3 spans 13 residues.

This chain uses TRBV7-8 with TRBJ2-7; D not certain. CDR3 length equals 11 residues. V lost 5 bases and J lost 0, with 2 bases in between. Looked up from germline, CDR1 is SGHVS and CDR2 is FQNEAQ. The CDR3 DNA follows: TGTGCCAGCAGCCCCTCCTACGAGCAGTACTTC. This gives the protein CASSPSYEQYF.

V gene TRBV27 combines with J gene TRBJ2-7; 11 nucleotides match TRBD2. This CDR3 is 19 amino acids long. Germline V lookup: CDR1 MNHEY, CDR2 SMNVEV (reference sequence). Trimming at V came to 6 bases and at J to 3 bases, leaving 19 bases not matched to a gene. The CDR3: CASSRGVSGRAGPLYEQYF. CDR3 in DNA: TGTGCCAGCAGCCGCGGCGTTAGCGGGAGGGCCGGGCCCCTCTACGAGCAGTACTTC.

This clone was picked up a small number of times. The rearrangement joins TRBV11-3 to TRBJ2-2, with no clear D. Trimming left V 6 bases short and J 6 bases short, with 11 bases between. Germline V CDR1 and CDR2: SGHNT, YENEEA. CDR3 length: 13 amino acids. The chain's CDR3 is CASSYRFAGELFF. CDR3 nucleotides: TGTGCCAGCAGTTACCGGTTCGCCGGGGAGCTGTTTTTT.

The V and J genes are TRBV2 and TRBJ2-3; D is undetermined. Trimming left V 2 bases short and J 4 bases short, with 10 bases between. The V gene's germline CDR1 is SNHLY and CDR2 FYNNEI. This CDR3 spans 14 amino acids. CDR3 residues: CASSEKEGPDTQYF. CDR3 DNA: TGTGCCAGCAGTGAAAAGGAAGGCCCAGATACGCAGTATTTT.

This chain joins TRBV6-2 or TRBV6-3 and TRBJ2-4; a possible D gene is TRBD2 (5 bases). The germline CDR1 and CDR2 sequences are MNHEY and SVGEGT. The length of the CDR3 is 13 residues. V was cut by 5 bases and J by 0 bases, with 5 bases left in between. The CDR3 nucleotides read TGTGCCAGCAGTGCGGGAGCCAAAAACATTCAGTACTTC. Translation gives CASSAGAKNIQYF.

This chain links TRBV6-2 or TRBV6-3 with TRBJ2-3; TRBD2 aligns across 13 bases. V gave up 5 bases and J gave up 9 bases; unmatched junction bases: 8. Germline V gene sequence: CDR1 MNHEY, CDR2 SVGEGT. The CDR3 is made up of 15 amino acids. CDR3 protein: CASSQLAGGTRTQYF. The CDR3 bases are TGTGCCAGCAGTCAACTAGCGGGGGGGACGCGAACGCAGTATTTT.

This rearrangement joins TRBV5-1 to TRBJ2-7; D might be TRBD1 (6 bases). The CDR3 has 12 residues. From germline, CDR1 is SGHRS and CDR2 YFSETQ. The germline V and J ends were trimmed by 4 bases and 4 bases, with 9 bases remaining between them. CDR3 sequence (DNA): TGCGCCAGCAGCGTACAGGGATACGAGCAGTACTTC. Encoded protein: CASSVQGYEQYF.

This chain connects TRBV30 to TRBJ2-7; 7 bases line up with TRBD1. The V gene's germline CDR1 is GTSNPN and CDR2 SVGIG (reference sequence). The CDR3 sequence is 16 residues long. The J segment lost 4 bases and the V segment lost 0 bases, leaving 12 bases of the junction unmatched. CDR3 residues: CAWSVRTGAVSYEQYF. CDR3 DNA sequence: TGTGCCTGGAGTGTACGGACAGGAGCTGTATCGTACGAGCAGTACTTC.

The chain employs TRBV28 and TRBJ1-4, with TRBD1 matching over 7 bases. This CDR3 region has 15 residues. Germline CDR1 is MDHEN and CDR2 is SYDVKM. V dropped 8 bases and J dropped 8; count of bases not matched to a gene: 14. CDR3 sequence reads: CASSTPDRAREKLFF. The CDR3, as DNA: TGTGCCAGCTCCACGCCCGACAGGGCCAGGGAAAAACTGTTTTTT.

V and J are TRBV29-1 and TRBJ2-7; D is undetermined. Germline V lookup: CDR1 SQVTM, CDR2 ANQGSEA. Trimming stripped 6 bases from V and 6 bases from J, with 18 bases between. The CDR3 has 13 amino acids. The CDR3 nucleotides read TGCAGCGTAGATTTGGGAATCGGCGGCGAGCAGTACTTC. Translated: CSVDLGIGGEQYF.

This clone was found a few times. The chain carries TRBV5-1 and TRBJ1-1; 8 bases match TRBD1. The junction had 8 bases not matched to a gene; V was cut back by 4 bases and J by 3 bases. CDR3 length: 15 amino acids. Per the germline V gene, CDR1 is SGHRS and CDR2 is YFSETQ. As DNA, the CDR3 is TGCGCCAGCAGCACGAGACAGGGGTTTGACACTGAAGCTTTCTTT. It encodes CASSTRQGFDTEAFF.

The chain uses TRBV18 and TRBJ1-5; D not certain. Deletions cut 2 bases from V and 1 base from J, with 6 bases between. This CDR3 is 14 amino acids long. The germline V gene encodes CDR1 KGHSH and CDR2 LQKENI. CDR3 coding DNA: TGTGCCAGCTCACCATCGGGGAGCAATCAGCCCCAGCATTTT. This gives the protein CASSPSGSNQPQHF.

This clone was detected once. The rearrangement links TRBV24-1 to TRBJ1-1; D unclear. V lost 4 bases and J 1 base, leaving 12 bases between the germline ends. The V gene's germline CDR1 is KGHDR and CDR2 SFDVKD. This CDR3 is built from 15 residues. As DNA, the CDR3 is TGTGCCACCAGTGACTCCCGGTACGGGAACACTGAAGCTTTCTTT. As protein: CATSDSRYGNTEAFF.

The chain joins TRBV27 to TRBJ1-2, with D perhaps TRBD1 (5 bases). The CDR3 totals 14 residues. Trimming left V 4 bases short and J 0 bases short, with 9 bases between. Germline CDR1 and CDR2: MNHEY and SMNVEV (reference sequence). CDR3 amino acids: CASSSAGTNYGYTF. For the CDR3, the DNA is TGTGCCAGCAGTTCTGCAGGGACTAACTATGGCTACACCTTC.

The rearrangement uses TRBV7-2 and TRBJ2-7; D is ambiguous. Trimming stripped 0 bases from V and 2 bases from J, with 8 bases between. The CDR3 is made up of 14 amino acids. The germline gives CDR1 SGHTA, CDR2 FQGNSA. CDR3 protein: CASSLAVAPYEQYF. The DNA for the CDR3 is TGTGCCAGCAGCTTAGCGGTTGCCCCCTACGAGCAGTACTTC.

Here the CDR3 reads CATSRDGLSTDTQYF. The CDR3 DNA sequence: TGTGCCACCAGCAGAGATGGTCTAAGCACAGATACGCAGTATTTT. The gene calls are TRBV15 and TRBJ2-3; D unclear. Trimming left V 0 bases short and J 0 bases short, with 7 bases between. This CDR3 has 15 amino acids. The V gene's germline CDR1 is LNHNV and CDR2 YYDKDF (reference sequence).

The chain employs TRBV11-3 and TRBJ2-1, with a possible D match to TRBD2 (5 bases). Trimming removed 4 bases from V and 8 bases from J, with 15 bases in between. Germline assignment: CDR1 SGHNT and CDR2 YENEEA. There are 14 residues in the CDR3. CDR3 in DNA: TGTGCCAGCAGCTCACCGACTCTGAGGGATGAGCAGTTCTTC. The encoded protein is CASSSPTLRDEQFF.

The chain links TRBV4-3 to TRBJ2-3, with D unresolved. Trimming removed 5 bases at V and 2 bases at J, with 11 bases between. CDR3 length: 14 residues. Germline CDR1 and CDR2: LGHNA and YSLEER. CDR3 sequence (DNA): TGCGCCAGCAGCTGGACGATGGACACAGATACGCAGTATTTT. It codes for CASSWTMDTDTQYF.

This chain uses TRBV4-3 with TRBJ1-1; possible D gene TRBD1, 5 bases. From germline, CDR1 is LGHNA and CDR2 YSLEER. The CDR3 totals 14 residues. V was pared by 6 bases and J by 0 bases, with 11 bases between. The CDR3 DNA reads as TGCGCCAGCAGTCAGACAGAAATGAACACTGAAGCTTTCTTT. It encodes CASSQTEMNTEAFF.